This T cell receptor beta chain appears in the sequencing data of a study of siplizumab effects on memory and regulatory T cells. The repertoire was sequenced with immunoSEQ multiplex PCR; TCRdb's copy has only in-frame clones and lacks some. The sample includes just over 60,000 clones, less than 80% of them seen just once. V was cut by 7 bases and J by 7 bases, with 19 bases left in between. Per germline, CDR1 SQVTM and CDR2 ANQGSEA. CDR3 length equals 13 residues. A single count supports this clone. The receptor was derived from a human donor in good health. V usage is TRBV29-1 and J usage is TRBJ1-2; weak D call: TRBD1 (5 bases). Sequencing used memory CD4+ T cells sorted from blood. The CDR3 sequence is CSGGGKQAGGYTF. CDR3 nucleotide sequence: TGCAGCGGCGGGGGAAAACAGGCGGGTGGCTACACCTTC.